A selection of T cell receptor beta chains follows, all from one sample in a study of blood T cell repertoires in COVID-19. TCRdb's table, derived via immunoSEQ multiplex PCR, lists solely in-frame clones and lacks some. The sample yields roughly 200,000 clones, around 80% seen once. Sequenced material: peripheral blood. Receptors originate from a human donor in a cohort sampled during active COVID-19. The CDR3 runs from the conserved cysteine through the conserved F or W. D genes are given only for firm matches. Expanded clones are given a class, and other clones once, few, many or no size at all.

j_call: TRBJ1-1; d_call: .; v_call: TRBV12-3/TRBV12-4; clone_size: .; cdr3_aa: CASSFNVLGAFF; cdr3_nt: TGTGCCAGCAGTTTTAACGTACTCGGAGCTTTCTTT
j_call: TRBJ1-2; d_call: TRBD1; v_call: TRBV6-5; clone_size: .; cdr3_aa: CASSPGTGGYTF; cdr3_nt: TGTGCCAGCAGCCCGGGGACAGGTGGCTACACCTTC
j_call: TRBJ1-3; d_call: .; v_call: TRBV6-6; clone_size: .; cdr3_aa: CASSPGGSNGNTIYF; cdr3_nt: TGTGCCAGCAGCCCCGGAGGTTCCAATGGAAACACCATATATTTT
j_call: TRBJ2-4; d_call: .; v_call: TRBV18; clone_size: .; cdr3_aa: CASSPLSTEAKNIQYF; cdr3_nt: TGTGCCAGCTCACCACTGTCCACAGAAGCCAAAAACATTCAGTACTTC
j_call: TRBJ2-7; d_call: TRBD1; v_call: TRBV5-1; clone_size: .; cdr3_aa: CASSLGDRAGEQYF; cdr3_nt: TGCGCCAGCAGCTTGGGGGACAGGGCCGGCGAGCAGTACTTC
j_call: TRBJ2-2; d_call: .; v_call: TRBV4-2; clone_size: .; cdr3_aa: CASSHSVETGELFF; cdr3_nt: TGTGCCAGCAGCCACTCCGTAGAGACCGGGGAGCTGTTTTTT
j_call: TRBJ1-2; d_call: .; v_call: TRBV28; clone_size: .; cdr3_aa: CASSHPRGPKGGYTF; cdr3_nt: TGTGCCAGCAGTCACCCCAGGGGCCCTAAAGGAGGCTACACCTTC
j_call: TRBJ1-5; d_call: .; v_call: TRBV3-1/TRBV3-2; clone_size: .; cdr3_aa: CASSQGGRNQPQHF; cdr3_nt: TGTGCCAGCAGCCAAGGGGGCAGAAATCAGCCCCAGCATTTT
j_call: TRBJ1-4; d_call: .; v_call: TRBV27; clone_size: .; cdr3_aa: CASSLEGGYNEKLFF; cdr3_nt: TGTGCCAGCAGTTTGGAGGGGGGGTATAATGAAAAACTGTTTTTT
j_call: TRBJ2-5; d_call: TRBD2; v_call: TRBV10-2; clone_size: .; cdr3_aa: CASRLAAPQETQYF; cdr3_nt: TGCGCCAGCAGACTAGCGGCGCCACAAGAGACCCAGTACTTC
j_call: TRBJ1-1; d_call: TRBD1; v_call: TRBV19; clone_size: .; cdr3_aa: CASSPGQNWMNTEAFF; cdr3_nt: TGTGCCAGTAGCCCGGGACAGAATTGGATGAACACTGAAGCTTTCTTT
j_call: TRBJ2-2; d_call: .; v_call: TRBV6-5; clone_size: few; cdr3_aa: CASSPGQNTGELFF; cdr3_nt: TGTGCCAGCAGCCCGGGACAAAACACCGGGGAGCTGTTTTTT
j_call: TRBJ1-2; d_call: .; v_call: TRBV12-3/TRBV12-4; clone_size: .; cdr3_aa: CASSPGFNYGYTF; cdr3_nt: TGTGCCAGCAGCCCAGGGTTTAACTATGGCTACACCTTC
j_call: TRBJ2-3; d_call: TRBD2; v_call: TRBV19; clone_size: .; cdr3_aa: CASSIGSLAGVTDTQYF; cdr3_nt: TGTGCCAGTAGTATAGGCTCGCTAGCGGGAGTTACAGATACGCAGTATTTT
j_call: TRBJ1-4; d_call: .; v_call: TRBV4-1; clone_size: .; cdr3_aa: CASSQGTAEDEKLFF; cdr3_nt: TGCGCCAGCAGCCAAGGGACAGCGGAGGATGAAAAACTGTTTTTT
j_call: TRBJ1-1; d_call: .; v_call: TRBV21-1; clone_size: .; cdr3_aa: CASSVVNTEAFF; cdr3_nt: TGTGCCAGCAGCGTCGTGAACACTGAAGCTTTCTTT
j_call: TRBJ1-5; d_call: TRBD1; v_call: TRBV29-1; clone_size: .; cdr3_aa: CSVQGENQPQHF; cdr3_nt: TGCAGCGTACAGGGGGAAAATCAGCCCCAGCATTTT
j_call: TRBJ2-7; d_call: TRBD1; v_call: TRBV27; clone_size: .; cdr3_aa: CATRQGGSYEQYF; cdr3_nt: TGTGCCACCAGACAGGGGGGCTCCTACGAGCAGTACTTC
j_call: TRBJ2-2; d_call: TRBD2; v_call: TRBV4-2; clone_size: .; cdr3_aa: CASSHLLATNTGELFF; cdr3_nt: TGTGCCAGCAGCCACTTACTAGCGACGAACACCGGGGAGCTGTTTTTT
j_call: TRBJ2-7; d_call: TRBD2; v_call: TRBV19; clone_size: .; cdr3_aa: CASSQGLAPSYEQYF; cdr3_nt: TGTGCCAGTAGCCAGGGACTAGCTCCTTCCTACGAGCAGTACTTC
j_call: TRBJ2-1; d_call: .; v_call: TRBV20-1; clone_size: .; cdr3_aa: CSASYKLSSEGEFF; cdr3_nt: TGCAGTGCTAGTTACAAGCTATCGTCCGAGGGAGAGTTCTTC
j_call: TRBJ1-5; d_call: .; v_call: TRBV19; clone_size: .; cdr3_aa: CASIMTQTGGNQPQHF; cdr3_nt: TGTGCCAGTATAATGACCCAGACAGGCGGCAATCAGCCCCAGCATTTT
j_call: TRBJ1-1; d_call: TRBD1; v_call: TRBV30; clone_size: once; cdr3_aa: CAWHPLQGRNTEAFF; cdr3_nt: TGTGCCTGGCACCCCTTACAGGGGAGGAACACTGAAGCTTTCTTT
j_call: TRBJ2-3; d_call: TRBD2; v_call: TRBV10-3; clone_size: .; cdr3_aa: CAIRVGLAGSTDTQYF; cdr3_nt: TGTGCCATCAGGGTTGGACTAGCGGGGAGTACAGATACGCAGTATTTT
j_call: TRBJ1-2; d_call: TRBD1; v_call: TRBV5-4; clone_size: .; cdr3_aa: CASSADRGYRGYTF; cdr3_nt: TGTGCCAGCAGCGCTGACAGGGGTTATCGTGGCTACACCTTC
j_call: TRBJ1-6; d_call: .; v_call: TRBV4-1; clone_size: .; cdr3_aa: CASSQDRVAGGNQDSPLHF; cdr3_nt: TGCGCCAGCAGCCAAGATCGAGTGGCGGGGGGGAATCAAGATTCACCCCTCCACTTT
j_call: TRBJ1-1; d_call: .; v_call: TRBV3-1/TRBV3-2; clone_size: .; cdr3_aa: CASSQGALVLRTEAFF; cdr3_nt: TGTGCCAGCAGCCAAGGGGCGTTAGTGCTGAGAACTGAAGCTTTCTTT
j_call: TRBJ2-5; d_call: .; v_call: TRBV7-8; clone_size: .; cdr3_aa: CASSLGGLQETQYF; cdr3_nt: TGTGCCAGCAGCTTAGGCGGGCTACAAGAGACCCAGTACTTC
j_call: TRBJ1-2; d_call: TRBD1; v_call: TRBV5-1; clone_size: once; cdr3_aa: CASSLASGTGVGIGYGYTF; cdr3_nt: TGCGCCAGCAGCTTGGCTTCCGGGACAGGGGTTGGCATAGGCTATGGCTACACCTTC
j_call: TRBJ1-6; d_call: .; v_call: TRBV6-4; clone_size: .; cdr3_aa: CATARGTNSPLHF; cdr3_nt: TGTGCCACAGCCCGCGGGACTAATTCACCCCTCCACTTT
j_call: TRBJ2-1; d_call: .; v_call: TRBV25-1; clone_size: .; cdr3_aa: CAIGLSRGSGEQFF; cdr3_nt: TGTGCCATCGGCTTGAGTAGGGGGTCGGGTGAGCAGTTCTTC
j_call: TRBJ2-3; d_call: TRBD2; v_call: TRBV6-2/TRBV6-3; clone_size: .; cdr3_aa: CASSYSTRGGQADTQYF; cdr3_nt: TGTGCCAGCAGTTACTCGACTCGGGGGGGGCAGGCAGATACGCAGTATTTT